The present T cell receptor beta chain was sequenced within a study of T cell repertoires and HLA-DP antigens. Study information: Pre-culture CD4+ samples used roughly 1,100 ng DNA versus around 220 ng for CD137+CD4+ sorts.

Each pre-culture CD4+ sample aimed for over 150,000 T cell genomes at deep resolution. Only in-frame clones appear in the TCRdb table, and some are missing; sequencing was by immunoSEQ multiplex PCR. Found here are approximately 89,000 clones, roughly 86% of them singletons; the top ten hold about 1.7%. In regard to this clone: What it binds is unknown.

The CDR3 sequence is 13 residues long. Germline trimming cut 4 bases from V and 6 bases from J; bases unmatched to any gene: 5. CDR1 SGHRS and CDR2 YFSETQ come from the germline V gene. General observations from the study: No separate analysis of naive versus memory CD4+ cells was done.

This TCR derives from a man aged 50-59 years in good health and CMV-seronegative. What was sequenced was CD4+ T cells from PBMCs. J is TRBJ1-1 and V is TRBV5-1, with TRBD1 matching 8 bases. Here the CDR3 DNA reads TGCGCCAGCAGCCTTCCGACAGGGGCTGAAGCTTTCTTT. It codes for CASSLPTGAEAFF. The variable domain in full, with the rest retrieved from reference TRBV5-1 and TRBJ1-1, is KAGVTQTPRYLIKTRGQQVTLSCSPISGHRSVSWYQQTPGQGLQFLFEYFSETQRNKGNFPGRFSGRQFSNSRSEMNVSTLELGDSALYLCASSLPTGAEAFFGQGTRLTVV.